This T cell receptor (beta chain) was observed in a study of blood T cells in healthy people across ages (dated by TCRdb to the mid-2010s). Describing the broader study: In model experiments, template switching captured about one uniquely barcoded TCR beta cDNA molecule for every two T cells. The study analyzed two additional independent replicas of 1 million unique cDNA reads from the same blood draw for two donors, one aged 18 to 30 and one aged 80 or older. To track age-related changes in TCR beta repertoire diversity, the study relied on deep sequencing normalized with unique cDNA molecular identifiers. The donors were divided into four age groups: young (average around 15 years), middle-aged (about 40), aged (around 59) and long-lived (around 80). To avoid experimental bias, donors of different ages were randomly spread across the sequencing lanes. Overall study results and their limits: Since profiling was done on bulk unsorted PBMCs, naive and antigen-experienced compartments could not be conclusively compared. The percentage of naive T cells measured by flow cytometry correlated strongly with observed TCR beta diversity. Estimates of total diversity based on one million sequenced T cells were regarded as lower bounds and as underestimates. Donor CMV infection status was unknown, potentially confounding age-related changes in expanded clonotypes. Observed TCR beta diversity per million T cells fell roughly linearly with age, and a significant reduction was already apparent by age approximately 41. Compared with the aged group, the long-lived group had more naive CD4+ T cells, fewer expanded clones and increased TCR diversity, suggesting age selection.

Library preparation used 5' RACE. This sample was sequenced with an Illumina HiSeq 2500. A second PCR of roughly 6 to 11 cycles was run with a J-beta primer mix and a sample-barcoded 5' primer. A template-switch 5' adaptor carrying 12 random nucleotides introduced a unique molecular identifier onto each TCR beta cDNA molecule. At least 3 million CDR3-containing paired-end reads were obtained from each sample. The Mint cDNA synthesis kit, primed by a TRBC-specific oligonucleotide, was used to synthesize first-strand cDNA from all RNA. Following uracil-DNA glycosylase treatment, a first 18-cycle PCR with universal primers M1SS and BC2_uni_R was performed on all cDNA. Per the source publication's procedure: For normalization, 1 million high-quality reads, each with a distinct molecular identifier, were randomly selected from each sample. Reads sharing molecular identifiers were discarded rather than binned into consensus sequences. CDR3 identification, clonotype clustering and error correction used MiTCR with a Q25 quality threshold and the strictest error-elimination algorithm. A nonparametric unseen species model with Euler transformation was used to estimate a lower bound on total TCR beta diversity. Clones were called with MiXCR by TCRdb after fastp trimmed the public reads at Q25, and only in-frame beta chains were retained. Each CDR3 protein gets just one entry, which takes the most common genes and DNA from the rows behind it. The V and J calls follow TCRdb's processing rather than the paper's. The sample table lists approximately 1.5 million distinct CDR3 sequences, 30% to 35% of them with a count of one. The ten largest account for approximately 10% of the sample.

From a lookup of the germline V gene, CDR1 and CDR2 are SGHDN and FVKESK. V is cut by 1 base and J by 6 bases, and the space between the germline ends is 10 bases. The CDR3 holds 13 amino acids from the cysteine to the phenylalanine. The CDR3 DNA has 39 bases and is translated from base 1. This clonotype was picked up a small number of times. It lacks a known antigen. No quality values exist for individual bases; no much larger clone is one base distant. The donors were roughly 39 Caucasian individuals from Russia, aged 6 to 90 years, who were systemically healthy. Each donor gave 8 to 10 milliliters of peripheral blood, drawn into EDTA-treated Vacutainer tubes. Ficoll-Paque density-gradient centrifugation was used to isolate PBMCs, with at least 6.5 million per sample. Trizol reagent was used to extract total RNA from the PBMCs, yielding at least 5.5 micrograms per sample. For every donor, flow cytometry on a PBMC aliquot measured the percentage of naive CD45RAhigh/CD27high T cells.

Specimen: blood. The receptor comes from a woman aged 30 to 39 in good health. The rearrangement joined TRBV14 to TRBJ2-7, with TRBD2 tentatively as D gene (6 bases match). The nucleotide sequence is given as TGTGCCAGCAGCCAAGTCGTGGGGGGCGAGCAGTACTTC. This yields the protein CASSQVVGGEQYF.